In this sample, the clone carrying this TCR beta chain turned up once. Antigen specificity is unknown. Trimming pared 3 bases from V and 7 bases from J, leaving 10 bases between. Germline V gene sequence: CDR1 SNHLY, CDR2 FYNNEI. The CDR3 covers 12 residues. PCR primers comprised 60 Vbeta and 13 Jbeta primers. Assay: immunoSEQ multiplex PCR; the TCRdb copy retains only in-frame clones and omits some. The data show about 160,000 clones, 75% to 85% seen once. This record belongs to a study of cytomegalovirus exposure and HLA in healthy donors. Study observations and caveats: TCR beta V- and J-gene trimming was later associated with a missense DCLRE1C variant. The classifier, whose performance was assessed in both the original and validation cohorts, reportedly diagnosed cytomegalovirus status with high specificity and sensitivity.

This receptor was identified in a man in his fifties or sixties in good health and CMV-seropositive. The chain recombines TRBV2 with TRBJ2-7; no clear D. Sample: PBMCs. DNA of the CDR3: TGTGCCAGCAGTGAGCTTGTGAGGGAGCAGTACTTC. Translation: CASSELVREQYF.